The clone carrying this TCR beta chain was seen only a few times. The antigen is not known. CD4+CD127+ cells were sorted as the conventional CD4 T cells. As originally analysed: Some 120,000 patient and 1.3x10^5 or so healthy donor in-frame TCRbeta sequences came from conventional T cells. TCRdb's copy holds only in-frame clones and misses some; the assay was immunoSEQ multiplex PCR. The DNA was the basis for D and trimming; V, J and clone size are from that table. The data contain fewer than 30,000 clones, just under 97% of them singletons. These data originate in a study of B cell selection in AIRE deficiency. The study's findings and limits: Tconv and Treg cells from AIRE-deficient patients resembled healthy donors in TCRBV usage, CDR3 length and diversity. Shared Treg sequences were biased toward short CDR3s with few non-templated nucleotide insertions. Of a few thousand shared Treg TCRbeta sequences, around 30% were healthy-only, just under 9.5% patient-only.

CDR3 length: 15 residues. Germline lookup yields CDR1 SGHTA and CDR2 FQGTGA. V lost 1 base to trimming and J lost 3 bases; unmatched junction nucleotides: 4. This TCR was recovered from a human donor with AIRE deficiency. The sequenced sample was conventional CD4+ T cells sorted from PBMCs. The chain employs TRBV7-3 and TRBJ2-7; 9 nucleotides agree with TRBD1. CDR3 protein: CASSLNRGPRYEQYF. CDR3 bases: TGTGCCAGCAGCTTAAACAGGGGGCCCCGCTACGAGCAGTACTTC.